This T cell receptor (beta chain) stems from a study of CXCR3-negative and CXCR3-positive naive CD8 T cells. Study-wide results and caveats: From TRB CDR3 properties, TCR strength was inferred; surface CD5 did not differ between naive subsets. Naive CXCR3-positive cells had TRB CDR3s more hydrophobic than those of CXCR3-negative naive cells.

All TRB cDNA libraries came from 5' RACE performed with UMI labels. TCRdb reprocessed the 5' RACE reads; each CDR3 protein has one entry and no DNA is given. Found here are 85,000 to 130,000 distinct CDR3 sequences; the top ten clones hold approximately 0.38%. As regards this clonotype: The antigen is not known.

The germline CDR1 and CDR2 sequences are WSHSY and SAAADI. There are 14 residues in the CDR3. Specimen: naive CXCR3+ CD8+ T cells from blood. The subset denotes: CD45RO-CCR7+CD27+CD95- naive CD8+ T cells expressing CXCR3 (TNR3+). V and J are TRBV10-2 and TRBJ2-5; checking the TCRdb D call of TRBD1 is not possible without DNA. The TCR was taken from a human donor in good health. Some clones in this sample may be carry-over from other donors' samples. The CDR3 here is CASSESDRGETQYF.